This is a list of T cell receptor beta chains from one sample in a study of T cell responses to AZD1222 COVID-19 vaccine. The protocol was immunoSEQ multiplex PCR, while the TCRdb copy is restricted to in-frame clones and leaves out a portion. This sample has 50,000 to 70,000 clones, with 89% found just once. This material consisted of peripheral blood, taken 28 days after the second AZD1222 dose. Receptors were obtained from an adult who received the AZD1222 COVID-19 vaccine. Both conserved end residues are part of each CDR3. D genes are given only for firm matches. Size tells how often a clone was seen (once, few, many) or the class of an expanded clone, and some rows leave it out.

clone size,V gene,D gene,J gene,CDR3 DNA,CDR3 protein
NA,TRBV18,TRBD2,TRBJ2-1,TGTGCCAGCTCACCCCGCGCGGGAGATTACAATGAGCAGTTCTTC,CASSPRAGDYNEQFF
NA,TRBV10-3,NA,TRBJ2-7,TGTGCCATCGGTGGGGAGACAGCGACCTACGAGCAGTACTTC,CAIGGETATYEQYF
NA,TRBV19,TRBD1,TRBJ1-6,TGTGCCAGTAGTTCGCCGGACAGGGCCTCACCCCTCCACTTT,CASSSPDRASPLHF
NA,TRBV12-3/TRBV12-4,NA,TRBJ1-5,TGTGCCAGCTCGTGGCGAGGCAATCAGCCCCAGCATTTT,CASSWRGNQPQHF
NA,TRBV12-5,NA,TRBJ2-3,TGTGCTAGTGGTCCCCCGGGTAGGGGCACAGATACGCAGTATTTT,CASGPPGRGTDTQYF
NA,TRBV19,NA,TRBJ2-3,TGTGCCAGTAGTATCCATCTCCCGGGTACAGATACGCAGTATTTT,CASSIHLPGTDTQYF
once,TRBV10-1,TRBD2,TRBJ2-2,TGCGCCAGCAGGGGTATAGCGGGACGCGGGGAGCTGTTTTTT,CASRGIAGRGELFF
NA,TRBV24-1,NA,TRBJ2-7,TGTGCCACCAACTGGACGCATTCCTACGAGCAGTACTTC,CATNWTHSYEQYF
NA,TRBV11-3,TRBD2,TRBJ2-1,TGTGCCAGCAGCTATAGCGGGGGGTACAATGAGCAGTTCTTC,CASSYSGGYNEQFF
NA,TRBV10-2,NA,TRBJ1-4,TGCGCCAGCAGAGACAGGACGACTAATGAAAAACTGTTTTTT,CASRDRTTNEKLFF